The TCR beta chain described here comes from a study of CD8+CD57+ T cells in acquired aplastic anemia. At the level of the study: On average, sorted CD4+ and CD8+ cells gave 2.5 to 4 ug of DNA. Study-wide points: Patients and controls had in common fewer than 30 CD8+ CDR3 sequences. Any difference that existed in CD8+ Simpson's diversity between patients and controls was not significant.

CDR3 length: 15 amino acids. The V gene's germline CDR1 is LNHDA and CDR2 SQIVND (reference sequence). V lost 3 bases and J lost 3, with 14 bases in between. Turning to this clonotype: Its antigen is currently unknown.

Patients sequenced had flow cytometry evidence of CD8+CD57+ cell expansion. Blood samples were obtained from patients who had received no prior therapy. TCR beta VDJ and CDR3 profiling used genomic DNA as template. TCRdb reprocessed the reads with MiXCR, giving one entry per CDR3 protein. The data contain around 170,000 distinct CDR3 sequences, around half of them singletons. The chain couples TRBV19 to TRBJ1-2; unclear D gene. This TCR derives from a human donor with aplastic anemia. The sample was sorted CD4+, CD8+, or CD8+CD57+ T cells (not recorded which) from PBMCs. This CDR3 reads CASSIGGSRDYGYTF. In nucleotides, the CDR3 is TGTGCCAGTAGTATTGGCGGCAGTCGGGACTATGGCTACACCTTC.